The 16 T cell receptor beta chains given below trace back to one sample, sequenced in a study of blood T cell repertoires in COVID-19. Clones were read by immunoSEQ multiplex PCR, and TCRdb kept only the in-frame ones, dropping some. This table has approximately 100,000 clones, around 82% appearing once. The sample consisted of peripheral blood. Receptor source: a man aged 65 to 85 with active or convalescent COVID-19.

V and J are TRBV19 and TRBJ1-5; D possibly corresponds to TRBD1 (5 bases). V lost 1 base to trimming and J lost 9 bases, with 16 bases between them. Germline V gene data show CDR1 as LNHDA and CDR2 as SQIVND (reference sequence). The CDR3 covers 15 residues. In DNA form, the CDR3 reads TGTGCCAGTAGTATAGGGGGCGCAGGGTCTCGGCCCCAGCATTTT. Translated: CASSIGGAGSRPQHF.

The rearrangement links TRBV2 to TRBJ2-1, with 13 bases identical to TRBD2. The CDR3 runs to 14 residues. Per the germline V gene, CDR1 is SNHLY and CDR2 is FYNNEI. After removal of 5 bases from V and 14 bases from J, the junction contained 9 bases not matched to a gene. The CDR3 protein is CASSFRTSGGPEFF. CDR3 in DNA: TGTGCCAGCAGTTTCCGGACTAGCGGGGGACCAGAGTTCTTC.

The chain combines TRBV5-4 with TRBJ2-3; maybe TRBD1 (6 bases). The CDR3 totals 15 residues. Trimming removed 4 bases from V and 1 base from J, with 13 bases in between. Germline V gene sequence: CDR1 SGHNT, CDR2 YYREEE (reference sequence). The CDR3, as DNA: TGTGCCAGCAGCAACAGGGTAACGGGCACAGATACGCAGTATTTT. Protein sequence: CASSNRVTGTDTQYF.

The CDR3: CASSSQGAGGSPLHF. In nucleotides, the CDR3 is TGTGCCAGCAGCTCACAGGGGGCCGGGGGTTCACCCCTCCACTTT. The V call is TRBV7-9, the J call TRBJ1-6, with 9 bases matching TRBD1. The trim removed 4 bases at V and 9 bases at J, leaving 7 bases unmatched. The CDR3 extends over 15 amino acids. The V gene's germline CDR1 is SEHNR and CDR2 FQNEAQ (reference sequence).

This chain links TRBV7-3 with TRBJ2-2; D possibly corresponds to TRBD1 (5 bases). V lost 5 bases and J lost 5, with 9 bases in between. Germline V gives CDR1 SGHTA, CDR2 FQGTGA. This CDR3 region has 13 residues. The CDR3 DNA sequence: TGTGCCAGCAGCGGACAAGCAACCGGGGAGCTGTTTTTT. This codes for CASSGQATGELFF. The whole variable domain, remainder taken from reference TRBV7-3 and TRBJ2-2, is GAGVSQTPSNKVTEKGKYVELRCDPISGHTALYWYRQSLGQGPEFLIYFQGTGAADDSGLPNDRFFAVRPEGSVSTLKIQRTERGDSAVYLCASSGQATGELFFGEGSRLTVL.

The V and J genes are TRBV30 and TRBJ2-2; 7 bases match TRBD1. The V gene end was trimmed by 0 bases and the J gene end by 5 bases; junction bases not matched to a gene: 3. This CDR3 has 14 amino acids. Germline V gene data show CDR1 as GTSNPN and CDR2 as SVGIG (reference sequence). CDR3 amino acids: CAWSVGTVTGELFF. The CDR3 nucleotides are TGTGCCTGGAGTGTGGGGACAGTTACCGGGGAGCTGTTTTTT.

The chain carries TRBV6-2 or TRBV6-3 and TRBJ2-5, with D tentatively TRBD1 (5 bases). This CDR3 region has 14 residues. V lost 5 bases to trimming and J lost 4 bases, with 14 bases between them. Germline CDR1 is MNHEY and CDR2 is SVGEGT. CDR3 in DNA: TGTGCCAGCAGTAGGGGCAGGGAATTAGAGACCCAGTACTTC. Amino acids: CASSRGRELETQYF.

This clone has only a few counts. CDR3 amino acids: CASSLSHTDTQYF. The CDR3, as DNA: TGTGCCAGCAGCTTATCCCACACAGATACGCAGTATTTT. The V and J genes are TRBV7-9 and TRBJ2-3; the D is unclear. The CDR3 consists of 13 residues. Germline CDR1 is SEHNR and CDR2 is FQNEAQ (reference sequence). V was cut by 2 bases and J by 2 bases, with 5 bases left in between.

This clone was counted a single time. The CDR3 DNA reads as TGTGCAAGTCGCACCCCTTACAGCAGCTATGGCTACACCTTC. Protein product: CASRTPYSSYGYTF. The chain recombines TRBV12-2 with TRBJ1-2; TRBD1 is taken as the D call from the table, unchecked against the DNA. TRBV12-2 is classified as a pseudogene. The CDR3 is made up of 14 amino acids.

The chain joins TRBV7-8 to TRBJ2-1; 10 positions match TRBD2. The CDR3 extends over 15 amino acids. The germline V gene has CDR1 SGHVS and CDR2 FQNEAQ. Trimming took 1 base from V and 7 from J; bases not matched to a gene: 4. The CDR3 DNA reads TGTGCCAGCAGCTTAGAACTAGCGGGGACTAATGAGCAGTTCTTC. It is translated as CASSLELAGTNEQFF.

This clone was seen a single time. The chain couples TRBV10-3 to TRBJ2-5, with D unresolved. Deletions cut 4 bases from V and 5 bases from J, with 8 bases between. Germline CDR1 is ENHRY and CDR2 is SYGVKD. The CDR3 spans 12 residues. This CDR3 is CAISVDYETQYF. The CDR3 nucleotides read TGTGCCATCAGTGTAGATTATGAGACCCAGTACTTC.

The chain combines TRBV29-1 with TRBJ1-1; 8 bases are shared with TRBD1. The CDR3 is made up of 15 amino acids. In germline, CDR1 is SQVTM, CDR2 ANQGSEA. The junction had 13 bases not matched to a gene; V was cut back by 4 bases and J by 6 bases. CDR3 DNA sequence: TGCAGCGTTGTGGTAGGGCAGGGGGCTCCTCCTGAAGCTTTCTTT. Protein product: CSVVVGQGAPPEAFF.

The V and J genes are TRBV7-9 and TRBJ2-2; D is undetermined. CDR1 and CDR2 (germline): SEHNR, FQNEAQ (reference sequence). This CDR3 spans 12 amino acids. The V gene lost 3 bases and the J gene lost 4 bases, with 3 bases spanning the gap. CDR3 sequence: CASSFGTGELFF. As DNA, the CDR3 is TGTGCCAGCAGCTTCGGCACCGGGGAGCTGTTTTTT.

V usage is TRBV4-3 and J usage is TRBJ1-2; 8 nucleotides line up with TRBD1. The CDR3 covers 18 residues. Trimming removed 2 bases from V and 4 bases from J; junction bases left unmatched: 15. From germline, CDR1 is LGHNA and CDR2 YSLEER. CDR3 sequence: CASSQFTGGGQGAYGYTF. Here the CDR3 DNA reads TGCGCCAGCAGCCAATTCACGGGGGGTGGGCAGGGGGCCTATGGCTACACCTTC.

The rearrangement joins TRBV6-5 to TRBJ1-3; D remains ambiguous. The V end was cut by 7 bases, the J end by 4 bases, with 11 bases between. This CDR3 is built from 13 residues. Germline CDR1 is MNHEY and CDR2 is SVGAGI. The CDR3 spells CASTLTRGNTIYF. The DNA of the CDR3 is TGTGCCAGCACATTGACTAGGGGAAACACCATATATTTT.

The chain combines TRBV5-4 with TRBJ2-5; a possible D gene is TRBD2 (5 bases). The CDR3 is 14 residues long. From germline, CDR1 is SGHNT and CDR2 YYREEE (reference sequence). V was trimmed by 1 base and J by 1 base, leaving 8 bases between them. CDR3 coding DNA: TGTGCCAGCAGCTTGCCCACTAGCCAAGAGACCCAGTACTTC. Its translation is CASSLPTSQETQYF.